A single sample is the source of the 21 T cell receptor beta chains below, sequenced in a study of post-analysis software for immune sequencing data. Study results and caveats: TRBV5-6, TRBV5-1 and TRBV20-1 belonged to a set of roughly 5 TRBV segments that were more frequent in patients than controls.

These receptors' antigens are unknown. TCR beta cDNA libraries had unique molecular identifiers. MiXCR was run by TCRdb on the PCR reads, yielding one entry per CDR3 protein. This table holds around 250,000 distinct CDR3 sequences, 30% to 45% found once. Sequencing was done on a sample of blood. The receptors here all came from a girl under 18 with multiple sclerosis.

J is TRBJ1-2 and V is TRBV27; D uncertain. Looked up from germline, CDR1 is MNHEY and CDR2 is SMNVEV (reference sequence). The CDR3 consists of 16 residues. Trimming left V 3 bases short and J 0 bases short, with 14 bases between. CDR3 in DNA: TGTGCCAGCAGTTTCCGGCGGACTTCCTCTAACTATGGCTACACCTTC. Translating it yields CASSFRRTSSNYGYTF.

V usage is TRBV12-3 or TRBV12-4 and J usage is TRBJ2-5; possibly TRBD2 for D (5 bases). This CDR3 has 16 amino acids. The germline V and J ends were trimmed by 5 bases and 5 bases, with 21 bases remaining between them. CDR3 protein: CASSPLTWVGSETQYF. The CDR3 DNA is TGTGCCAGCAGTCCATTGACTTGGGTAGGGAGCGAGACCCAGTACTTC.

With regard to this clonotype: This may be a read error, as it is one base from a much larger clone. The V and J genes are TRBV6-2 or TRBV6-3 and TRBJ2-5, with D perhaps TRBD1 (5 bases). V dropped 8 bases and J dropped 11 bases, with 15 bases sitting between them. The germline gives CDR1 MNHEY, CDR2 SVGEGT. The CDR3 is 11 residues long. CDR3 in DNA: TGTGCCAGCGGCGAAGGGGATGAGCAGTACTTC. It specifies CASGEGDEQYF.

This clonotype occurred a few times. The rearrangement joins TRBV25-1 to TRBJ1-1; no definite D call. The germline gives CDR1 MGHDK, CDR2 SYGVNS. V shed 3 bases and J shed 6 bases, with 17 bases lying between them. This CDR3 comprises 15 residues. CDR3 protein: CASSENRDRGSEAFF. The CDR3 DNA reads as TGTGCCAGCAGTGAGAATAGGGATCGGGGATCTGAAGCTTTCTTT.

The rearrangement links TRBV19 to TRBJ2-1, with 7 bases matching TRBD1. Germline V lookup: CDR1 LNHDA, CDR2 SQIVND (reference sequence). This CDR3 is built from 15 residues. V lost 6 bases and J lost 7; bases outside the gene matches: 12. CDR3 in amino acids: CASSVRDRVGNEQFF. The CDR3 nucleotides read TGTGCCAGTAGCGTGCGTGACAGGGTGGGGAATGAGCAGTTCTTC. Combining the CDR3 with reference TRBV19 and TRBJ2-1 gives the whole variable domain DGGITQSPKYLFRKEGQNVTLSCEQNLNHDAMYWYRQDPGQGLRLIYYSQIVNDFQKGDIAEGYSVSREKKESFPLTVTSAQKNPTAFYLCASSVRDRVGNEQFFGPGTRLTVL.

This clonotype has a single count. Possible read error: a much larger clone is one base away. The J gene is TRBJ2-5, the V gene TRBV7-9; possible D gene TRBD2, 5 bases. Germline V gives CDR1 SEHNR, CDR2 FQNEAQ (reference sequence). V lost 1 base and J 4 bases, leaving 16 bases between the germline ends. This CDR3 is built from 16 residues. The CDR3 DNA sequence: TGTGCCAGCAGCTTAGTTGGACGGGGAAGGGCAGAGACCCAGTACTTC. Its translation is CASSLVGRGRAETQYF.

This clonotype occurred once. The chain is built from TRBV5-1 and TRBJ2-3, with unresolved D. CDR1 and CDR2 from the germline V gene are SGHRS and YFSETQ. The CDR3 is 13 amino acids. Trimming shortened V by 1 base and J by 4 bases, and 7 bases separated the two germline ends. The chain's CDR3 is CASSLRMADTQYF. In DNA form, the CDR3 reads TGCGCCAGCAGCTTGAGAATGGCAGATACGCAGTATTTT.

This clonotype was observed a few times. The chain employs TRBV20-1 and TRBJ1-1, with D unclear. The CDR3 runs 12 residues. V shed 3 bases and J shed 4 bases, with 9 bases lying between them. Germline CDR1 reads DFQATT; CDR2 reads SNEGSKA (reference sequence). The CDR3 coding sequence is TGCAGTGCTAGTAAGCAGAGCACTGAAGCTTTCTTT. Protein: CSASKQSTEAFF.

The V gene is TRBV7-2, the J gene TRBJ1-6; perhaps TRBD1 as D (5 bases). The CDR3 runs 17 residues. CDR1 and CDR2 (germline): SGHTA, FQGNSA. V was cut by 4 bases and J by 14 bases, with 27 bases left in between. CDR3: CASSSARAGGGGRALHF. The CDR3, as DNA: TGTGCCAGCAGCTCCGCGCGGGCCGGGGGAGGAGGAAGGGCCCTCCACTTT.

The chain couples TRBV5-1 to TRBJ2-4; D unresolved. The J call is in doubt because the DNA end fits TRBJ2-7 better. The length of the CDR3 is 13 residues. CDR1 and CDR2 from the germline V gene are SGHRS and YFSETQ. The CDR3 DNA reads as TGCGCCAGCAGGATGGCAGCCGCCGTCGAGCAGTACTTC. It yields the protein CASRMAAAVEQYF.

In this sample, this clonotype turned up many times. The J gene is TRBJ2-1, the V gene TRBV2; D may match TRBD1 or TRBD2 (5 bases each). Germline V lookup: CDR1 SNHLY, CDR2 FYNNEI. The V and J ends lost 11 bases and 7 bases respectively, with 9 bases between them. This CDR3 comprises 10 residues. DNA of the CDR3: TGTGCCGTAGAGGGGAATGAGCAGTTCTTC. Its protein product is CAVEGNEQFF.

This clonotype was seen more than once but under ten times. This chain joins TRBV4-1 and TRBJ1-1, with 7 bases lining up with TRBD1. CDR1 is MGHRA and CDR2 is YSYEKL in the germline V gene. V lost 4 bases, J lost 3 bases, and 11 bases stayed unmatched. CDR3 size: 16 residues. CDR3 bases: TGCGCCAGCAGCCCTTGGGAGGGGGCCAGTGACACTGAAGCTTTCTTT. Protein sequence: CASSPWEGASDTEAFF.

In the case of this clonotype: Sequence at one end of the junction differs from germline and may be a read error. The gene calls are TRBV6-6 and TRBJ1-1; possibly TRBD1 for D (6 bases). This CDR3 is built from 14 residues. Germline loops: CDR1 MNHNY, CDR2 SVGAGI (reference sequence). The CDR3 nucleotides read TGTGCCAGCACCGATAGGGGGGTGAACGCTGAAGCTTTCTTT. Amino acids: CASTDRGVNAEAFF.

This clonotype occurred once. The rearrangement joins TRBV20-1 to TRBJ1-1; 7 positions match TRBD1. The J segment lost 0 bases and the V segment lost 3 bases, leaving 7 bases of the junction unmatched. The germline gives CDR1 DFQATT, CDR2 SNEGSKA (reference sequence). This CDR3 is 15 amino acids long. Here the CDR3 reads CSASRDSLMNTEAFF. CDR3 sequence (DNA): TGCAGTGCTAGCAGGGACAGCTTAATGAACACTGAAGCTTTCTTT.

The chain carries TRBV5-1 and TRBJ1-1, with D perhaps TRBD1 (5 bases). Per the germline V gene, CDR1 is SGHRS and CDR2 is YFSETQ. Between the trimmed V and J ends, which lost 3 bases and 5 bases, there was a span of 14 bases. The CDR3 runs 14 residues. The CDR3 here is CASSWGGDGTEAFF. As DNA, the CDR3 is TGCGCCAGCAGCTGGGGCGGGGACGGAACTGAAGCTTTCTTT.

The rearrangement joins TRBV12-3 or TRBV12-4 to TRBJ1-1; a weak D match, TRBD1 (6 bases). With 1 base removed from V and 9 bases from J, the gap between germline ends came to 18 bases. The CDR3 loop spans 15 amino acids. This CDR3 is CASSLVGGAGTQAFF. The CDR3 nucleotides are TGTGCCAGCAGTTTAGTCGGGGGGGCCGGGACACAAGCTTTCTTT.

The rearrangement uses TRBV7-2 and TRBJ2-7, with TRBD2 matching 7 bases. The CDR3 sequence is 15 residues long. V dropped 0 bases and J dropped 3; count of bases not matched to a gene: 5. The germline gives CDR1 SGHTA, CDR2 FQGNSA. DNA of the CDR3: TGTGCCAGCAGCTTAGCCCCCGGGGACTACTACGAGCAGTACTTC. Translating it yields CASSLAPGDYYEQYF.

The chain couples TRBV6-5 to TRBJ2-1; 8 bases fit TRBD2. V lost 1 base and J lost 7; bases outside the gene matches: 6. The V gene's germline CDR1 is MNHEY and CDR2 SVGAGI. The CDR3 is made up of 15 amino acids. The CDR3 spells CASSYWSGRSNEQFF. The CDR3 DNA sequence: TGTGCCAGCAGTTACTGGAGCGGGAGAAGTAATGAGCAGTTCTTC.

This clonotype was recorded many times. The chain couples TRBV12-3 or TRBV12-4 to TRBJ2-1; 9 bases fit TRBD2. This CDR3 has 14 residues. V lost 6 bases, J lost 15 bases, and 15 bases stayed unmatched. CDR3 protein: CASSLEVLSGGRFF. CDR3 sequence (DNA): TGTGCCAGCAGCCTAGAGGTCCTTAGCGGGGGTAGGTTCTTC.

This clonotype was picked up a small number of times. The CDR3 sequence: CASKMTSGGTGELFF. The CDR3 bases are TGTGCCAGCAAAATGACTAGCGGGGGAACCGGGGAGCTGTTTTTT. The rearrangement joins TRBV6-4 to TRBJ2-2, with 12 bases that match TRBD2. The CDR3 length is 15 residues. CDR1 is MRHNA, CDR2 SNTAGT, per germline. Unmatched junction bases numbered 5, after V lost 7 bases and J lost 5 bases.

This clonotype has more than one count but fewer than ten. The chain couples TRBV5-1 to TRBJ1-5, with 7 nucleotides matching TRBD1. Trimming took 2 bases from V and 10 from J; bases not matched to a gene: 9. This CDR3 spans 14 amino acids. Germline CDR1 is SGHRS and CDR2 is YFSETQ. The CDR3 coding sequence is TGCGCCAGCAGCTTTCAGGGGGGGCCCATCCCCCAGCATTTT. As protein: CASSFQGGPIPQHF.